The 25 T cell receptor beta chains below were found in one sample sequenced in a study of breast tumors, draining lymph nodes, adjacent tissues. TCRdb used MiXCR to reprocess the multiplex PCR reads, holding one entry per CDR3 protein. This repertoire shows fewer than 300,000 distinct CDR3 sequences, about 34% found once; its top ten account for around 1.4%. Axillary draining lymph nodes of breast cancer patients supplied the node samples. The specimen was axillary lymph node tissue. These receptors were collected from a female donor with breast cancer. Some clones in this sample may be carry-over from other donors' samples.

This clonotype was seen at least ten times. CDR3 sequence reads: CATSREGSKNIQYF. CDR3 nucleotides: TGTGCCACCAGCAGAGAGGGGTCCAAAAACATTCAGTACTTC. The genes are TRBV15 and TRBJ2-4; no clear D gene. The CDR3 contains 14 residues. Trimming removed 0 bases from V and 2 bases from J, with 5 bases in between. Germline loops: CDR1 LNHNV, CDR2 YYDKDF (reference sequence).

The chain uses TRBV5-1 and TRBJ1-1; D remains unclear. Trimming took 4 bases from V and 4 from J, leaving 14 bases between them. Germline assignment: CDR1 SGHRS and CDR2 YFSETQ. The length of the CDR3 is 14 residues. CDR3 nucleotide sequence: TGCGCCAGCAGCCAGTCCCCTTGGGTCACTGAAGCTTTCTTT. This encodes CASSQSPWVTEAFF.

This clonotype came up a few times. V gene TRBV4-2 combines with J gene TRBJ1-3; possible D gene TRBD1, 5 bases. Germline loops: CDR1 LGHNA, CDR2 YNFKEQ. The CDR3 contains 17 residues. V lost 8 bases and J lost 0, with 20 bases in between. CDR3: CASSPLRLQDSGNTIYF. DNA for the CDR3: TGTGCCAGCTCACCATTACGTCTACAGGACTCTGGAAACACCATATATTTT.

The table lists this clonotype with a few counts. The chain joins TRBV28 to TRBJ2-4; tentatively, D is TRBD1 or TRBD2 (6 bases each). The CDR3 totals 14 residues. With 5 bases removed from V and 5 bases from J, the gap between germline ends came to 13 bases. The germline V gene has CDR1 MDHEN and CDR2 SYDVKM. CDR3 protein: CASSLTGGENIQYF. The CDR3 DNA sequence: TGTGCCAGCAGTCTGACAGGAGGGGAAAACATTCAGTACTTC.

This clonotype has at least ten counts. This chain connects TRBV30 to TRBJ1-5; no clear D. The V end lost 7 bases, the J end lost 3 bases, and 10 bases lay between the germline ends. CDR1 is GTSNPN and CDR2 is SVGIG in the germline V gene (reference sequence). The CDR3 sequence is 12 residues long. CDR3 loop: CAFGIPNQPQHF. Written as DNA, the CDR3 is TGTGCCTTCGGGATCCCCAATCAGCCCCAGCATTTT.

This clonotype was detected many times. The chain is built from TRBV6-1 and TRBJ1-3, with D uncertain. Trimming pared 4 bases from V and 7 bases from J, leaving 5 bases between. From germline, CDR1 is MNHNS and CDR2 SASEGT. CDR3 length: 11 residues. The CDR3 DNA reads as TGTGCCAGCAGTGCTGTTAACACCATATATTTT. Its translation: CASSAVNTIYF.

A word on this clonotype: Likely a read error: the CDR3 ends without its conserved phenylalanine or tryptophan. The rearrangement links TRBV19 to TRBJ2-1; 13 nucleotides align to TRBD2. Germline values: CDR1 LNHDA, CDR2 SQIVND (reference sequence). The ends lost 3 bases at V and 4 bases at J; junction bases unmatched: 3. The CDR3 loop spans 16 amino acids. For the CDR3, the DNA is TGTGCCAGTAGTATCGGACTAGCGGGAGCATACAATGAGCAGTTCTCC. Amino acid sequence: CASSIGLAGAYNEQFS.

A note on this clonotype: The junction and the germline gene differ at one end; a read error may be behind it. The genes are TRBV4-2 and TRBJ2-1; TRBD2 might be the D (5 bases). Germline assignment: CDR1 LGHNA and CDR2 YNFKEQ. The CDR3 spans 14 residues. The chain's CDR3 is CASGQGHSVLEQFF. Written as DNA, the CDR3 is TGTGCCAGCGGCCAAGGCCATAGCGTCCTTGAGCAGTTCTTC.

This clonotype was observed many times. The rearrangement joins TRBV6-1 to TRBJ2-7; no definite D call. The germline CDR1 and CDR2 sequences are MNHNS and SASEGT. V was pared by 4 bases and J by 3 bases, with 16 bases between. CDR3 length: 15 amino acids. The CDR3: CASSAFSRQHYEQYF. The CDR3 nucleotides are TGTGCCAGCAGTGCCTTTTCTAGGCAGCACTACGAGCAGTACTTC.

As concerns this clonotype: A much larger clone lies a single base off, so this may be a read error. As the CDR3 is not closed by the conserved phenylalanine or tryptophan, this likely results from a read error. This chain connects TRBV12-3 or TRBV12-4 to TRBJ1-1; D possibly corresponds to TRBD1 (5 bases). The CDR3 totals 14 residues. V gave up 4 bases and J gave up 5 bases, with 14 bases separating them. The DNA of the CDR3 is TGTGCCAGCAGTTCCCAGGGTGTTCGGACTGAAGCTTTCCTT. Residues: CASSSQGVRTEAFL.

This chain joins TRBV25-1 and TRBJ1-2; a possible D gene is TRBD1 (5 bases). CDR1 MGHDK and CDR2 SYGVNS come from the germline V gene. There are 13 residues in the CDR3. V lost 8 bases and J lost 8, with 18 bases in between. The CDR3 loop is CASRQGGAGGYTF. CDR3 DNA sequence: TGTGCCAGCCGGCAAGGAGGGGCAGGAGGCTACACCTTC.

This clonotype was observed many times. The rearrangement uses TRBV12-3 or TRBV12-4 and TRBJ2-5; 9 bases line up with TRBD1. V trimming: 2 bases; J trimming: 5 bases; junction bases outside the gene matches: 6. The length of the CDR3 is 15 residues. The CDR3 region has the DNA TGTGCCAGCAGTTTAAAGTACAGGGGGCTCGAGACCCAGTACTTC. Protein sequence: CASSLKYRGLETQYF.

Points on this clonotype: A much more abundant neighbour one base away suggests this may be a read error. The chain joins TRBV25-1 to TRBJ1-1, with D uncertain. Trimming cost V 7 bases and J 4 bases, with 13 bases left between them. Germline values: CDR1 MGHDK, CDR2 SYGVNS. CDR3 length equals 13 residues. CDR3 DNA sequence: TGTGCCAGCAATGCGGGCCGGGGCACTGAAGCTTTCTTT. Amino acid sequence: CASNAGRGTEAFF.

This chain uses TRBV4-1 with TRBJ1-1; no clear D. Trimming left V 9 bases short and J 1 base short, with 12 bases between. Germline CDR1 MGHRA, CDR2 YSYEKL. This CDR3 is built from 13 residues. Written as DNA, the CDR3 is TGCGCCAGTGGTGGGCCACGGAACACTGAAGCTTTCTTT. Translated, it gives CASGGPRNTEAFF.

V gene TRBV6-2 or TRBV6-3 combines with J gene TRBJ2-6, with D possibly TRBD1 on 5 matching bases. From germline, CDR1 is MNHEY and CDR2 SVGEGT. The CDR3 is 17 residues long. V was cut by 5 bases and J by 4 bases, with 18 bases left in between. For the CDR3, the DNA is TGTGCCAGCAGTCACGAGCAGGGAAACTCGGGGGCCAACGTCCTGACTTTC. Protein sequence: CASSHEQGNSGANVLTF.

A remark on this clonotype: This could be a read error, since a much larger clone is one nucleotide away. The rearrangement links TRBV7-3 to TRBJ2-1; 7 bases line up with TRBD2. Germline CDR1 and CDR2: SGHTA and FQGTGA. This CDR3 spans 15 amino acids. The CDR3 sequence: CASSLGASGYNEQLF. For the CDR3, the DNA is TGTGCCAGCAGCCTCGGGGCTAGCGGATACAATGAGCAGCTCTTC.

This clonotype was seen at least ten times. This sequence joins TRBV6-1 and TRBJ1-5; tentatively, D is TRBD1 (5 bases). V lost 6 bases and J 4 bases, leaving 10 bases between the germline ends. Germline CDR1 is MNHNS and CDR2 is SASEGT. The CDR3 totals 13 residues. The CDR3 loop reads CASSPSGNQPQHF. DNA of the CDR3: TGTGCCAGCAGCCCTTCAGGGAATCAGCCCCAGCATTTT.

This clonotype was seen many times. The V call is TRBV7-3, the J call TRBJ2-1; TRBD2 agrees at 7 bases. V lost 1 base and J lost 0; bases outside the gene matches: 21. Germline V gives CDR1 SGHTA, CDR2 FQGTGA. The CDR3 is 22 amino acids. The CDR3 DNA is TGTGCCAGCAGCTTAAGAGGGAGAAGCGGGAATAGACTATACCCCTCCTACAATGAGCAGTTCTTC. This gives the protein CASSLRGRSGNRLYPSYNEQFF. The full variable domain, completed using reference TRBV7-3 and TRBJ2-1, is GAGVSQTPSNKVTEKGKYVELRCDPISGHTALYWYRQSLGQGPEFLIYFQGTGAADDSGLPNDRFFAVRPEGSVSTLKIQRTERGDSAVYLCASSLRGRSGNRLYPSYNEQFFGPGTRLTVL.

The sample holds many counts of this clonotype. This likely comes from a read error, as the CDR3 has no conserved phenylalanine or tryptophan at its end. The chain employs TRBV20-1 and TRBJ1-2; 9 positions agree with TRBD1. Germline CDR1 and CDR2: DFQATT and SNEGSKA (reference sequence). The CDR3 length is 12 residues. The ends lost 6 bases at V and 6 bases at J; junction bases unmatched: 5. The CDR3 DNA is TGCAGTGCCATGGGACAGGGTGATGGCTACACCATC. It yields the protein CSAMGQGDGYTI.

This clonotype was counted at least ten times. The chain uses TRBV24-1 and TRBJ2-1; the D gene is possibly TRBD2 (6 bases). V gave up 9 bases and J gave up 5 bases, with 13 bases separating them. CDR3 length: 13 residues. The germline V gene has CDR1 KGHDR and CDR2 SFDVKD. CDR3 nucleotide sequence: TGTGCCACCGGCCGGGACTTCAACAATGAGCAGTTCTTC. This translates into CATGRDFNNEQFF.

This clonotype came up many times. This sequence joins TRBV7-9 and TRBJ2-7; D may be TRBD1 (6 bases). From germline, CDR1 is SEHNR and CDR2 FQNEAQ (reference sequence). This CDR3 spans 13 amino acids. Trimming cost V 3 bases and J 5 bases, with 11 bases left between them. CDR3 coding DNA: TGTGCCAGCAGCTTCAGACAGGCCCACGAGCAGTACTTC. It codes for CASSFRQAHEQYF.

This clonotype was counted at least ten times. The J gene is TRBJ2-5, the V gene TRBV7-2; D is undetermined. Between the trimmed V and J ends, which lost 2 bases and 5 bases, there was a span of 15 bases. Germline-derived CDR1 and CDR2 are SGHTA and FQGNSA. CDR3 size: 15 residues. For the CDR3, the DNA is TGTGCCAGCAGCTTAAGTAGTACAAGTGGGGAGACCCAGTACTTC. Translating gives CASSLSSTSGETQYF.

This clonotype appeared many times. The V gene is TRBV3-1, the J gene TRBJ2-7, with 8 bases fitting TRBD2. Germline V gene lookup returns CDR1 LGHDT and CDR2 YNNKEL (reference sequence). Losses at the gene ends were 4 bases for V and 4 bases for J; bases not matched to a gene: 3. This CDR3 has 13 residues. Written as DNA, the CDR3 is TGTGCCAGCAGCCCCGGGAGGGTGTACGAGCAGTACTTC. Translated: CASSPGRVYEQYF.

As regards this clonotype: A much more abundant neighbour one base away suggests this may be a read error. The chain employs TRBV11-2 and TRBJ2-3, with 8 bases matching TRBD1. Germline lookup yields CDR1 SGHAT and CDR2 FQNNGV. There are 16 residues in the CDR3. V shed 5 bases, J shed 3 bases, and the junction held 10 bases outside the gene matches. The CDR3 is CASSRRQGTGTDTQYF. Written as DNA, the CDR3 is TGTGCCAGCAGCCGCAGACAGGGGACGGGAACAGATACGCAGTATTTT.

In its sample, this clonotype was seen many times. The chain recombines TRBV30 with TRBJ2-7; possible D gene TRBD2, 5 bases. This CDR3 region has 14 residues. CDR1 GTSNPN and CDR2 SVGIG come from the germline V gene (reference sequence). Trimming cost V 6 bases and J 2 bases, with 17 bases left between them. The CDR3 DNA sequence: TGTGCCTGCCACCCCTGGAGAGGGCCCTACGAGCAGTACTTC. Translating it yields CACHPWRGPYEQYF. Full variable domain (rest looked up from reference TRBV30 and TRBJ2-7): SQTIHQWPATLVQPVGSPLSLECTVEGTSNPNLYWYRQAAGRGLQLLFYSVGIGQISSEVPQNLSASRPQDRQFILSSKKLLLSDSGFYLCACHPWRGPYEQYFGPGTRLTVT.